These T cell receptor beta chains were read from a single sample in a study of blood T cell repertoires in COVID-19. TCRdb keeps only in-frame clones here, not all; method: immunoSEQ multiplex PCR. Of approximately 130,000 clones detected, approximately 83% appear once; the ten largest clones hold 18%. Sequenced input: peripheral blood. The source is a woman aged 50 to 65 who had recovered from COVID-19. Each CDR3 is given with its conserved first and last residue. The D gene is left open where the match is weak. Expanded clones are given a class, and other clones once, few, many or no size at all.

d_call,v_call,j_call,clone_size,cdr3_aa,cdr3_nt
NA,TRBV7-2,TRBJ2-7,NA,CASSLGPGDSYEQYF,TGTGCCAGCAGCTTAGGACCAGGGGACTCCTACGAGCAGTACTTC
TRBD1,TRBV30,TRBJ1-3,NA,CAWSTGQDGNTIYF,TGTGCCTGGAGTACCGGACAGGACGGAAACACCATATATTTT
NA,TRBV19,TRBJ1-3,NA,CASSDKGTGNTIYF,TGTGCCAGTAGTGACAAAGGAACTGGAAACACCATATATTTT
NA,TRBV5-4,TRBJ2-1,NA,CASSLGGSYNEQFF,TGTGCCAGCAGCTTAGGGGGCTCCTACAATGAGCAGTTCTTC
NA,TRBV2,TRBJ2-7,NA,CASSGYYEQYF,TGTGCCAGCAGTGGCTACTACGAGCAGTACTTC
NA,TRBV11-3,TRBJ2-5,NA,CASSLGPGQETQYF,TGTGCCAGCAGCTTAGGGCCAGGTCAAGAGACCCAGTACTTC
TRBD2,TRBV5-4,TRBJ2-7,NA,CASSGSGTSGYEQYF,TGTGCCAGCAGCGGCTCCGGGACTAGCGGCTACGAGCAGTACTTC
TRBD1,TRBV18,TRBJ1-2,NA,CASSLLNPGQEARGGYTF,TGTGCCAGCTCACTCTTAAACCCGGGACAGGAGGCGCGGGGCGGCTACACCTTC
TRBD1,TRBV7-9,TRBJ2-1,NA,CASSLRQGSHNEQFF,TGTGCCAGCAGCTTACGACAGGGTTCGCACAATGAGCAGTTCTTC
NA,TRBV3-1/TRBV3-2,TRBJ1-6,NA,CASSQEAASSYNSPLHF,TGTGCCAGCAGCCAAGAGGCAGCTAGCTCCTATAATTCACCCCTCCACTTT
NA,TRBV28,TRBJ2-7,once,CASTPRAGAGQTYEQYF,TGTGCCAGCACCCCGCGTGCAGGGGCGGGTCAAACCTACGAGCAGTACTTC
TRBD1,TRBV7-2,TRBJ1-2,NA,CASSYRTGQANTF,TGTGCCAGCAGCTACCGTACTGGACAGGCCAACACCTTC
NA,TRBV11-2,TRBJ2-7,NA,CASSPGSGASYEQYF,TGTGCCAGCTCACCGGGGTCAGGGGCGAGTTACGAGCAGTACTTC
NA,TRBV12-5,TRBJ2-2,NA,CASGLVLLGKGPGELFF,TGTGCTAGTGGTTTGGTACTACTAGGGAAGGGTCCCGGGGAGCTGTTTTTT
NA,TRBV6-6,TRBJ2-7,NA,CASSRLYSYEQYF,TGTGCCAGCAGTCGACTGTACTCCTACGAGCAGTACTTC
TRBD1,TRBV6-1,TRBJ1-2,NA,CASSEPTGTGGLGYTF,TGTGCCAGCAGTGAACCGACCGGGACAGGGGGACTAGGCTACACCTTC
NA,TRBV7-2,TRBJ2-3,NA,CASRPGDLDTQYF,TGTGCCAGCAGGCCGGGAGATTTAGATACGCAGTATTTT
TRBD1,TRBV11-2,TRBJ1-3,NA,CASSWDSLYTIYF,TGTGCCAGCAGCTGGGACAGTCTCTACACCATATATTTT
TRBD2,TRBV7-9,TRBJ2-4,NA,CASSPSWTSGPKNIQYF,TGTGCCAGCAGCCCATCTTGGACTAGCGGGCCTAAAAACATTCAGTACTTC
TRBD1,TRBV12-3/TRBV12-4,TRBJ1-1,NA,CASSRQGSTEAFF,TGTGCCAGCAGTAGACAGGGATCCACTGAAGCTTTCTTT
TRBD1,TRBV19,TRBJ1-4,NA,CASTNRGLNEKLFF,TGTGCCAGTACGAACAGGGGGCTGAATGAAAAACTGTTTTTT
TRBD1,TRBV7-9,TRBJ2-7,NA,CASSVPGTGIEQYF,TGTGCCAGCAGCGTTCCCGGGACAGGGATCGAGCAGTACTTC
NA,TRBV2,TRBJ2-3,NA,CASMSRRTGRVTDTQYF,TGTGCCAGCATGAGCCGGAGGACAGGGAGGGTCACAGATACGCAGTATTTT